The rows below give T cell receptor beta chains drawn from one sample of a study of T cells in Graves' hyperthyroidism and ophthalmopathy. TCRdb re-called the multiplex PCR reads with MiXCR, one entry per CDR3 protein. The sample includes about 300,000 distinct CDR3 sequences, about 14% of them seen just once. The material sequenced was blood. The receptors derive from a woman aged 25 to 39 with Graves' hyperthyroidism that later progressed to Graves' ophthalmopathy. The CDR3 runs from the conserved cysteine through the conserved F or W. The order of the fields is J gene, V gene, CDR3 length, clone size, CDR3 protein. A row's size may be missing; if present it is once, few, many or a size class.

TRBJ2-6 | TRBV28 | 20 | many | CASAHGVYQNTWSGANVLTF
TRBJ2-1 | TRBV27 | 14 | many | CASSSTGSHNEQFF
TRBJ2-6 | TRBV6-2/TRBV6-3 | 20 | many | CASSYRRQALWISGANVLTF
TRBJ2-1 | TRBV29-1 | 12 | few | CSVAYLGNEQFF
TRBJ2-7 | TRBV7-2 | 13 | many | CASGRQGGYEQYF
TRBJ2-3 | TRBV7-9 | 16 | many | CASSPGTSGRTDTQYF
TRBJ2-2 | TRBV30 | 13 | - | CAWSNLAPGELFF
TRBJ2-1 | TRBV12-3/TRBV12-4 | 13 | few | CTISSGDYNEQFF
TRBJ2-5 | TRBV7-9 | 15 | many | CASSQPGTSGETQYF
TRBJ2-5 | TRBV25-1 | 15 | few | CASSEGLKGVETQYF
TRBJ2-7 | TRBV27 | 12 | - | CASAGLGTLQYF
TRBJ2-3 | TRBV6-1 | 16 | many | CASSASRLAGTDTQYF
TRBJ1-4 | TRBV7-2 | 16 | few | CASSLMRGATNEKLFF
TRBJ1-2 | TRBV7-2 | 16 | - | CASSIAPPDRFYGYTF
TRBJ1-1 | TRBV7-9 | 14 | many | CASSLGQTNTEAFF
TRBJ1-2 | TRBV6-2/TRBV6-3 | 13 | - | CASSYTGAYGYTF
TRBJ1-5 | TRBV5-5 | 13 | - | CASSSWPSEPQHF
TRBJ1-6 | TRBV30 | 16 | many | CAWRDPPARAEGPLHF
TRBJ2-5 | TRBV4-3 | 16 | - | CASSQGTSGRGETQYF
TRBJ1-4 | TRBV5-1 | 15 | many | CASSSGQPTNEKLFF
TRBJ2-3 | TRBV6-2/TRBV6-3 | 14 | - | CASRTGYRTDTQYF
TRBJ1-6 | TRBV6-1 | 15 | many | CASRMDRATNSPLHF
TRBJ2-1 | TRBV7-6 | 16 | many | CASSLNAGVLANEQFF
TRBJ1-1 | TRBV20-1 | 14 | - | CSASIRTGNTEAFF
TRBJ2-1 | TRBV19 | 13 | - | CASSSGTGSEQFF
TRBJ2-7 | TRBV6-2/TRBV6-3 | 11 | many | CATGTSYEQYF
TRBJ1-1 | TRBV5-6 | 15 | - | CASSLETGVNTEAFF
TRBJ2-3 | TRBV10-3 | 14 | many | CAISSPVGGDTQYF
TRBJ2-7 | TRBV28 | 14 | many | CASTSRRTAYEQYF
TRBJ1-2 | TRBV30 | 14 | many | CAWSVLSGGGGYTF
TRBJ1-2 | TRBV5-4 | 17 | - | CASSLVGTGPTNYGYTF
TRBJ1-1 | TRBV6-1 | 12 | many | CASSWTDTEAFF
TRBJ1-2 | TRBV29-1 | 12 | many | CSARSGSYGYTF
TRBJ1-1 | TRBV6-1 | 16 | many | CASSQGTGGPVTEAFF
TRBJ2-1 | TRBV9 | 15 | - | CASSDPADYLNEQFF
TRBJ2-7 | TRBV6-2/TRBV6-3 | 14 | - | CASSFGLAVYEQYF
TRBJ2-7 | TRBV11-1 | 14 | many | CASSFGSWSYEQYF
TRBJ2-1 | TRBV18 | 15 | many | CASSPPGGSRNEQFF
TRBJ2-1 | TRBV10-3 | 15 | many | CATKSTREGYNEQFF
TRBJ2-1 | TRBV28 | 14 | many | CASSLDRAVHEQFF
TRBJ1-1 | TRBV29-1 | 14 | few | CSVERGWAKTEAFF
TRBJ1-1 | TRBV6-1 | 14 | many | CATTGQGRAVEAFF